A single sample is the source of the 13 T cell receptor beta chains below, sequenced in a study of T cell responses to AZD1222 COVID-19 vaccine. TCRdb's table, derived via immunoSEQ multiplex PCR, lists solely in-frame clones and lacks some. Of some 140,000 clones listed, about 90% are singletons. The specimen was peripheral blood, collected on day 0 of AZD1222 vaccination. These receptor sequences come from an adult in good health.

V usage is TRBV28 and J usage is TRBJ1-2; 10 positions agree with TRBD1. Per germline, CDR1 MDHEN and CDR2 SYDVKM. With 2 bases clipped from V and 4 bases from J, the junction kept 1 base outside the gene matches. This CDR3 contains 14 residues. CDR3 protein: CASSLRTGGYGYTF. CDR3 in DNA: TGTGCCAGCAGTTTAAGGACAGGGGGCTATGGCTACACCTTC.

There are a few counts of this clone. V usage is TRBV7-9 and J usage is TRBJ1-2; 9 bases are a match to TRBD1. Germline V gene sequence: CDR1 SEHNR, CDR2 FQNEAQ (reference sequence). The CDR3 contains 15 residues. Trimming at V came to 7 bases and at J to 4 bases, leaving 10 bases not matched to a gene. The CDR3 region is CASNEWTGELYGYTF. The CDR3 coding sequence is TGTGCCAGCAACGAATGGACAGGGGAACTCTATGGCTACACCTTC.

V gene TRBV7-3 combines with J gene TRBJ1-1; D is uncertain. This CDR3 has 13 residues. Between the trimmed V and J ends, which lost 5 bases and 0 bases, there was a span of 7 bases. Germline CDR1 is SGHTA and CDR2 is FQGTGA. For the CDR3, the DNA is TGTGCCAGCAGCGTCGAAGTGAACACTGAAGCTTTCTTT. It yields the protein CASSVEVNTEAFF. Full variable domain (missing parts from reference TRBV7-3 and TRBJ1-1): GAGVSQTPSNKVTEKGKYVELRCDPISGHTALYWYRQSLGQGPEFLIYFQGTGAADDSGLPNDRFFAVRPEGSVSTLKIQRTERGDSAVYLCASSVEVNTEAFFGQGTRLTVV.

This clone occurred once. V usage is TRBV10-3 and J usage is TRBJ1-5; TRBD1 might be the D (6 bases). The CDR3 extends over 15 amino acids. Trimming took 3 bases from V and 1 from J, leaving 10 bases between them. Per germline, CDR1 ENHRY and CDR2 SYGVKD. The CDR3 protein is CAISDRDRSNQPQHF. CDR3 nucleotide sequence: TGTGCCATCAGTGACCGCGACAGGAGCAATCAGCCCCAGCATTTT.

This chain joins TRBV13 and TRBJ2-7; D uncertain. V dropped 5 bases and J dropped 7 bases, with 9 bases sitting between them. This CDR3 comprises 11 residues. Germline CDR1 reads PRHDT; CDR2 reads FYEKMQ (reference sequence). This CDR3 is CASSPGEEQYF. DNA of the CDR3: TGTGCCAGCAGCCCGGGTGAGGAGCAGTACTTC.

V and J are TRBV5-1 and TRBJ1-2; tentatively, D is TRBD1 (5 bases). This CDR3 has 15 amino acids. V was pared by 6 bases and J by 10 bases, with 25 bases between. Germline lookup yields CDR1 SGHRS and CDR2 YFSETQ. This CDR3 reads CASIPGPTEGSDYTF. For the CDR3, the DNA is TGCGCCAGCATACCGGGACCCACTGAGGGTTCTGACTACACCTTC.

The chain is built from TRBV7-3 and TRBJ1-6; TRBD1 might be the D (6 bases). V lost 5 bases to trimming and J lost 10 bases, with 15 bases between them. The CDR3 has 14 residues. Germline CDR1 and CDR2: SGHTA and FQGTGA. CDR3 sequence reads: CASSVQGSRSPLHF. The DNA for the CDR3 is TGTGCCAGCAGCGTACAGGGTAGTAGGTCACCCCTCCACTTT. The full variable domain, its missing parts supplied by reference TRBV7-3 and TRBJ1-6, is GAGVSQTPSNKVTEKGKYVELRCDPISGHTALYWYRQSLGQGPEFLIYFQGTGAADDSGLPNDRFFAVRPEGSVSTLKIQRTERGDSAVYLCASSVQGSRSPLHFGNGTRLTVT.

This clone was seen a single time. This chain uses TRBV28 with TRBJ1-3; the D is unclear. V lost 1 base, J lost 0 bases, and 22 bases lay in between. This CDR3 is built from 20 residues. Germline assignment: CDR1 MDHEN and CDR2 SYDVKM. CDR3: CASSLYSGRTTHPSGNTIYF. For the CDR3, the DNA is TGTGCCAGCAGTTTATACTCCGGCAGGACGACTCACCCCTCTGGAAACACCATATATTTT. Variable domain in full (rest from reference TRBV28 and TRBJ1-3): DVKVTQSSRYLVKRTGEKVFLECVQDMDHENMFWYRQDPGLGLRLIYFSYDVKMKEKGDIPEGYSVSREKKERFSLILESASTNQTSMYLCASSLYSGRTTHPSGNTIYFGEGSWLTVV.

The V call is TRBV27, the J call TRBJ1-2; 7 nucleotides align to TRBD1. This CDR3 comprises 15 residues. V lost 8 bases, J lost 0 bases, and 9 bases stayed unmatched. CDR1 and CDR2 from the germline V gene are MNHEY and SMNVEV (reference sequence). CDR3 in amino acids: CASGRDSYSNYGYTF. In DNA form, the CDR3 reads TGTGCCAGCGGCCGGGACAGCTATTCTAACTATGGCTACACCTTC.

The rearrangement joins TRBV2 to TRBJ1-4; 8 bases match TRBD1. Germline CDR1 and CDR2: SNHLY and FYNNEI. V was clipped by 8 bases and J by 6 bases; unmatched bases: 5. The CDR3 covers 13 residues. CDR3 sequence (DNA): TGTGCCAGCCGACGGGGACAGGATGAAAAACTGTTTTTT. As protein: CASRRGQDEKLFF.

CDR3 DNA: TGTGCCAGCAGGCCGACAGGGGACACTGAAGCTTTCTTT. Translating it yields CASRPTGDTEAFF. V is TRBV6-5 and J is TRBJ1-1; TRBD1 matches at 8 bases. V dropped 6 bases and J dropped 3; count of bases not matched to a gene: 3. This CDR3 contains 13 residues. From germline, CDR1 is MNHEY and CDR2 SVGAGI.

The chain couples TRBV5-1 to TRBJ1-1; 10 bases fit TRBD1. CDR1 and CDR2 (germline): SGHRS, YFSETQ. The CDR3 has 16 residues. J lost 0 bases, V lost 3 bases, and 5 bases had no gene match. CDR3 region: CASSSGTGALNTEAFF. In nucleotides, the CDR3 is TGCGCCAGCAGCTCCGGGACAGGGGCCCTGAACACTGAAGCTTTCTTT.

The CDR3 nucleotides are TGCGCCAGCAGCTTGGAAAGGGGGCTGGACTATGGCTACACCTTC. Residues: CASSLERGLDYGYTF. The rearrangement links TRBV5-1 to TRBJ1-2; 7 bases line up with TRBD1. Germline CDR1 is SGHRS and CDR2 is YFSETQ. The CDR3 is 15 amino acids. V was pared by 0 bases and J by 3 bases, with 5 bases of the junction left unmatched.